This T cell receptor beta chain was sequenced in a study of T cell responses to AZD1222 COVID-19 vaccine. Overall study results and limits: Spike regions recognized by vaccine-associated CD4 TCRs spanned the protein, led by 160-218 and 743-854.

Trimming removed 5 bases at V and 5 bases at J, with 18 bases between. Germline-derived CDR1 and CDR2 are SEHNR and FQNEAQ (reference sequence). The CDR3 is made up of 15 amino acids. As to this clone: What it binds is unknown.

Some clones are missing from TCRdb's copy, which holds only in-frame ones; the method was immunoSEQ multiplex PCR. The sample yields roughly 140,000 clones, around 90% seen once. The sample consisted of peripheral blood, taken 28 days after the second AZD1222 dose. The receptor's source is an adult who received the AZD1222 COVID-19 vaccine. The gene calls are TRBV7-9 and TRBJ1-1, with D tentatively TRBD1 (5 bases). DNA for the CDR3: TGTGCCAGCAGCCTTCGGGACTTCGGGGGTACTGAAGCTTTCTTT. The encoded protein is CASSLRDFGGTEAFF. The variable domain in full, with the rest retrieved from reference TRBV7-9 and TRBJ1-1, is DTGVSQNPRHKITKRGQNVTFRCDPISEHNRLYWYRQTLGQGPEFLTYFQNEAQLEKSRLLSDRFSAERPKGSFSTLEIQRTEQGDSAMYLCASSLRDFGGTEAFFGQGTRLTVV.